Listed here are 14 T cell receptor beta chains from one sample, sequenced in a study of blood T cell repertoires in COVID-19 (dated by TCRdb to about 2020). Receptors were amplified or captured by the immunoSEQ multiplex PCR assay. The table comes from immuneACCESS by way of TCRdb, which keeps in-frame sequences with V and J called. Part of the clones is missing from these tables; in studies checked, under half for an unresolved V gene and the rest for unknown reasons. This sample holds 130,000 or so clones; around 90% were observed only once. The ten largest clones add up to roughly a tenth of the sample. The sequenced sample consisted of peripheral blood. Receptors originate from a man aged 55 to 70 with active or convalescent COVID-19.

The rearrangement links TRBV5-1 to TRBJ2-2; 10 bases are shared with TRBD1. J lost 1 base, V lost 4 bases, and 4 bases had no gene match. CDR1 is SGHRS, CDR2 YFSETQ, per germline. This CDR3 has 16 amino acids. The CDR3 DNA sequence: TGCGCCAGCAGCATGGGGGACAGGGGGAACACCGGGGAGCTGTTTTTT. Translation gives CASSMGDRGNTGELFF.

This chain uses TRBV7-3 with TRBJ2-6; 7 nucleotides agree with TRBD2. This CDR3 comprises 18 residues. V trimming: 0 bases; J trimming: 0 bases; junction bases outside the gene matches: 5. CDR1 and CDR2 (germline): SGHTA, FQGTGA. CDR3 protein: CASSLTSGPISGANVLTF. The CDR3 DNA sequence: TGTGCCAGCAGCTTAACTAGCGGGCCCATCTCTGGGGCCAACGTCCTGACTTTC.

V usage is TRBV19 and J usage is TRBJ2-3; D is unclear. CDR1 is LNHDA and CDR2 is SQIVND in the germline V gene (reference sequence). The CDR3 has 14 amino acids. Deletions cut 4 bases from V and 0 bases from J, with 8 bases between. The CDR3 sequence is CASSRAVSTDTQYF. As DNA, the CDR3 is TGTGCCAGTAGTAGGGCAGTTAGCACAGATACGCAGTATTTT.

This chain uses TRBV13 with TRBJ2-1, with unresolved D. Between the trimmed V and J ends, which lost 5 bases and 4 bases, there was a span of 12 bases. This CDR3 is built from 14 residues. Germline V gives CDR1 PRHDT, CDR2 FYEKMQ (reference sequence). In DNA, the CDR3 is TGTGCCAGCAGCCTTTCTGGAGCGTACAATGAGCAGTTCTTC. This sequence encodes CASSLSGAYNEQFF.

The chain employs TRBV7-2 and TRBJ1-2; 8 positions agree with TRBD1. The ends lost 5 bases at V and 5 bases at J; junction bases unmatched: 10. The germline V gene has CDR1 SGHTA and CDR2 FQGNSA. The CDR3 is 15 amino acids. DNA of the CDR3: TGTGCCAGCAGCGCGCGGCAGGGGGCCCGATATGGCTACACCTTC. Protein sequence: CASSARQGARYGYTF.

J is TRBJ1-1 and V is TRBV28; 10 bases agree with TRBD1. Germline V gene lookup returns CDR1 MDHEN and CDR2 SYDVKM. Trimming took 6 bases from V and 4 from J; bases not matched to a gene: 2. CDR3 length: 13 amino acids. As DNA, the CDR3 is TGTGCCAGCAGAGGGACAGGGGTCACTGAAGCTTTCTTT. Translation gives CASRGTGVTEAFF.

This sequence joins TRBV29-1 and TRBJ1-3, with TRBD1 matching 9 bases. The CDR3 consists of 16 residues. Germline CDR1 reads SQVTM; CDR2 reads ANQGSEA. J was trimmed by 0 bases and V by 6 bases; bases with no gene match: 9. For the CDR3, the DNA is TGCAGCGTGAGGGGGACAGGGTCAAGCTCTGGAAACACCATATATTTT. Encoded protein: CSVRGTGSSSGNTIYF.

V is TRBV5-1 and J is TRBJ1-1; D is possibly TRBD1 (6 bases). This CDR3 is 13 amino acids long. V was clipped by 1 base and J by 11 bases, with 15 bases between them. CDR1 SGHRS and CDR2 YFSETQ come from the germline V gene. The CDR3 region is CASSLWRGADAFF. The CDR3 DNA reads TGCGCCAGCAGCTTGTGGCGGGGGGCGGATGCTTTCTTT.

V usage is TRBV12-3 or TRBV12-4 and J usage is TRBJ1-3; D is unresolved. The CDR3 loop spans 13 amino acids. V was cut by 4 bases and J by 0 bases, with 4 bases left in between. CDR3 amino acids: CASSYNSGNTIYF. The CDR3 region has the DNA TGTGCCAGCAGTTATAACTCTGGAAACACCATATATTTT.

The rearrangement joins TRBV6-1 to TRBJ1-3, with D tentatively TRBD1 (5 bases). V lost 1 base and J 4 bases, leaving 8 bases between the germline ends. The CDR3 contains 14 residues. Germline V gene sequence: CDR1 MNHNS, CDR2 SASEGT. The CDR3 DNA reads TGTGCCAGCAGTGAAGGGGGCCGAGGAAACACCATATATTTT. Translation: CASSEGGRGNTIYF.

The chain combines TRBV20-1 with TRBJ2-5; D may be TRBD1 (5 bases). TRBJ2-7 matches the DNA end more closely, so the J call is doubtful. The germline V gene encodes CDR1 DFQATT and CDR2 SNEGSKA (reference sequence). This CDR3 is 11 amino acids long. The CDR3 sequence: CSARGQYEQYF. The CDR3 nucleotides read TGCAGTGCTAGGGGGCAGTACGAGCAGTACTTC.

This chain joins TRBV7-8 and TRBJ2-7; TRBD2 aligns across 12 bases. Germline CDR1 and CDR2: SGHVS and FQNEAQ. The CDR3 spans 15 residues. The V and J ends lost 3 bases and 7 bases, in that order; junction bases with no gene match: 7. The chain's CDR3 is CASSFETSGSVEQYF. CDR3 nucleotide sequence: TGTGCCAGCAGCTTCGAGACTAGCGGGAGTGTTGAGCAGTACTTC.

V is TRBV7-9 and J is TRBJ2-1, with a weak D call TRBD1 (6 bases). Germline V gene lookup returns CDR1 SEHNR and CDR2 FQNEAQ (reference sequence). CDR3 length: 15 amino acids. V lost 5 bases to trimming and J lost 8 bases, with 19 bases between them. The CDR3 DNA is TGTGCCAGCAGCCAGGACAGCCGCCGGACGGATGAGCAGTTCTTC. The encoded protein is CASSQDSRRTDEQFF.

This chain uses TRBV9 with TRBJ2-2; TRBD2 aligns across 9 bases. Germline trimming cut 5 bases from V and 3 bases from J; bases unmatched to any gene: 11. Germline CDR1 is SGDLS and CDR2 is YYNGEE. The CDR3 length is 17 residues. The CDR3 bases are TGTGCCAGCAGTGAGGGGGCTAGCGGGACGTACACCGGGGAGCTGTTTTTT. Its translation is CASSEGASGTYTGELFF.